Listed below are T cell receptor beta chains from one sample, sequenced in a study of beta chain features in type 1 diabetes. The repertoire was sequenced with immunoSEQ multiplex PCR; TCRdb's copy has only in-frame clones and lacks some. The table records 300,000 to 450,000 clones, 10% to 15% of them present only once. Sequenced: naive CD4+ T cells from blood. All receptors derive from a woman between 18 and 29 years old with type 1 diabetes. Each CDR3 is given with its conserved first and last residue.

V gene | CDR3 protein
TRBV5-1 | CASSLFRTGTAGELFF
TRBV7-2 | CASSFSGGGAKNIQYF
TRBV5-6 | CASSRRTSDYNEQFF
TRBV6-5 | CASSADRVNTGELFF
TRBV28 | CASSLTDSMNTEAFF
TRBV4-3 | CASSQGTGTEAFF
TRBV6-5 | CASSYSTGLNTEAFF
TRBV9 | CASSPEGFGSPLHF
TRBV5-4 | CASRRRQGANTEAFF
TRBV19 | CATLERELAKNIQYF
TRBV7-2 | CASSGQRGHRANVLTF
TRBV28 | CAAGKSGHSYEQYF
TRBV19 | CASSIDLGAGANVLTF
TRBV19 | CASSARTVSSGNTIYF
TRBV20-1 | CSARKGDQYF
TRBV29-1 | CSVDTGGLGEKLFF
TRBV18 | CASSPGGDYEQYF
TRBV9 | CASSSTFWNTEAFF
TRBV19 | CATQPRQALAKNIQYF
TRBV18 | CASSAGETYEQYF
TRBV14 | CASSPRTGGGNSPLHF
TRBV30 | CAWSIQTDQPQHF
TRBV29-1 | CSVEEIGSRGAGGYTF
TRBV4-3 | CASSQEQFNQPQHF
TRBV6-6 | CASSTTGLTYEQYF
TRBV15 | CATSSPGTGEQYF
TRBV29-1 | CSADRNNYNEQFF
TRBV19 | CASSMFQGGFQPQHF
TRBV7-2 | CASSLMGTHTDTQYF
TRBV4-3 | CASSQEGKTGLHYEQYF
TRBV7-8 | CASSEGLAPTGELFF
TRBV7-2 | CASSLVSGVHSYEQYF
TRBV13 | CASSLILDTQYF
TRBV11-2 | CASSSTNRVPTF
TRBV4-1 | CASNRDRESYEQYF
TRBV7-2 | CASSLTSRYNEQFF
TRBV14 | CASSQPGQVKFYEQYF
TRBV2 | CASSEGANTEAFF
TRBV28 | CASGTGSREQYF
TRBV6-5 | CASSFSSSGSTDTQYF
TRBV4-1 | CASSQAPGTGAEAFF
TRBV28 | CASRPTTSYEQYF
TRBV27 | CASSPHDSSTDTQYF
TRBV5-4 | CASSTGTSTYEQYF
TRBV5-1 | CASHLQGSPNTEAFF
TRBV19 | CASSIGGQGFNQPQHF
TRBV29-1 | CSVAPNSGNTIYF
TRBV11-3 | CASRAGFEQFF
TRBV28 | CASGWTAEAFF
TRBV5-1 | CASSWGTSGDTDTQYF
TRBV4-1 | CASSQEGRGDEKLFF
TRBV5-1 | CASSLALPEEKLFF